Listed below are T cell receptor beta chains from one sample, sequenced in a study of cytomegalovirus exposure and HLA in healthy donors. Generated by immunoSEQ multiplex PCR, the TCRdb table keeps only in-frame clones and is missing some. The table lists 150,000 to 200,000 clones, approximately 84% of them singletons. Source material: PBMCs. The receptors stem from a young man in good health and CMV-seropositive. Both conserved end residues are part of each CDR3. Each record gives: clone size, V gene, J gene, D gene, CDR3 protein, CDR3 DNA. D genes are given only for firm matches. Clone size is not always given. Where it is, it says once, few, many or a class for expanded clones.

clone size: -
V gene: TRBV7-3
J gene: TRBJ1-1
D gene: -
CDR3 protein: CASSLRRASTEAFF
CDR3 DNA: TGTGCCAGCAGCTTAAGGAGGGCTTCCACTGAAGCTTTCTTT

clone size: -
V gene: TRBV4-3
J gene: TRBJ1-6
D gene: TRBD1
CDR3 protein: CASSQDGPGGRTPLHF
CDR3 DNA: TGCGCCAGCAGCCAAGATGGTCCAGGGGGGAGGACACCCCTCCACTTT

clone size: few
V gene: TRBV28
J gene: TRBJ2-7
D gene: TRBD2
CDR3 protein: CASSLLAASYEQYF
CDR3 DNA: TGTGCCAGCAGTTTACTAGCGGCCTCCTACGAGCAGTACTTC

clone size: few
V gene: TRBV9
J gene: TRBJ1-5
D gene: -
CDR3 protein: CASSDGRVNQPQHF
CDR3 DNA: TGTGCCAGCAGCGACGGGAGGGTTAATCAGCCCCAGCATTTT

clone size: -
V gene: TRBV28
J gene: TRBJ2-1
D gene: -
CDR3 protein: CASSLVGEAYNEQFF
CDR3 DNA: TGTGCCAGCAGTTTGGTGGGAGAGGCCTACAATGAGCAGTTCTTC

clone size: -
V gene: TRBV5-1
J gene: TRBJ1-1
D gene: -
CDR3 protein: CASSFLGAMNTEAFF
CDR3 DNA: TGCGCCAGCAGCTTTTTGGGAGCCATGAACACTGAAGCTTTCTTT

clone size: -
V gene: TRBV7-8
J gene: TRBJ2-3
D gene: -
CDR3 protein: CASSFSRWRRGTDTQYF
CDR3 DNA: TGTGCCAGCAGCTTTTCCCGCTGGAGGCGGGGCACAGATACGCAGTATTTT

clone size: many
V gene: TRBV6-4
J gene: TRBJ2-2
D gene: -
CDR3 protein: CASSDGQGEAGELFF
CDR3 DNA: TGTGCCAGCAGTGATGGCCAGGGTGAGGCCGGGGAGCTGTTTTTT

clone size: -
V gene: TRBV5-1
J gene: TRBJ2-3
D gene: -
CDR3 protein: CASSIQGRGTDTQYF
CDR3 DNA: TGCGCCAGCAGCATACAGGGAAGAGGCACAGATACGCAGTATTTT

clone size: -
V gene: TRBV27
J gene: TRBJ2-7
D gene: -
CDR3 protein: CASSFGGRQGQYF
CDR3 DNA: TGTGCCAGCAGTTTTGGGGGGCGACAGGGCCAGTACTTC

clone size: -
V gene: TRBV28
J gene: TRBJ1-4
D gene: -
CDR3 protein: CASSLFSSDEKLFF
CDR3 DNA: TGTGCCAGCAGTTTATTTTCGTCAGATGAAAAACTGTTTTTT

clone size: -
V gene: TRBV28
J gene: TRBJ1-4
D gene: -
CDR3 protein: CASSRGREEKLFF
CDR3 DNA: TGTGCCAGCAGTAGGGGAAGAGAGGAAAAACTGTTTTTT

clone size: -
V gene: TRBV28
J gene: TRBJ1-5
D gene: TRBD1
CDR3 protein: CASCAGTGAQPQHF
CDR3 DNA: TGTGCCAGTTGCGCCGGGACAGGGGCTCAGCCCCAGCATTTT

clone size: -
V gene: TRBV5-1
J gene: TRBJ1-6
D gene: -
CDR3 protein: CASSSETTAAGSPLHF
CDR3 DNA: TGCGCCAGCAGCTCGGAGACAACCGCGGCGGGTTCACCCCTCCACTTT

clone size: -
V gene: TRBV6-1
J gene: TRBJ2-1
D gene: -
CDR3 protein: CASSDVRGGEQFF
CDR3 DNA: TGTGCCAGCAGTGACGTTAGGGGTGGTGAGCAGTTCTTC

clone size: -
V gene: TRBV6-1
J gene: TRBJ1-3
D gene: -
CDR3 protein: CASSEVRAGNTIYF
CDR3 DNA: TGTGCCAGCAGTGAAGTGAGGGCTGGAAACACCATATATTTT

clone size: -
V gene: TRBV5-1
J gene: TRBJ2-7
D gene: -
CDR3 protein: CASSWGGTVAYEQYF
CDR3 DNA: TGCGCCAGCAGCTGGGGCGGGACAGTAGCCTACGAGCAGTACTTC

clone size: -
V gene: TRBV7-3
J gene: TRBJ2-1
D gene: TRBD1
CDR3 protein: CASSYRTGVYYEQFF
CDR3 DNA: TGTGCCAGCAGCTACCGGACAGGGGTCTACTATGAGCAGTTCTTC

clone size: -
V gene: TRBV27
J gene: TRBJ1-2
D gene: TRBD1
CDR3 protein: CASSRDRGDYGYTF
CDR3 DNA: TGTGCCAGCAGTCGGGACAGGGGAGACTATGGCTACACCTTC

clone size: -
V gene: TRBV6-4
J gene: TRBJ1-1
D gene: TRBD1
CDR3 protein: CASSDSWWTGVDTEAFF
CDR3 DNA: TGTGCCAGCAGTGACTCGTGGTGGACAGGGGTCGACACTGAAGCTTTCTTT

clone size: -
V gene: TRBV5-4
J gene: TRBJ2-7
D gene: TRBD2
CDR3 protein: CASSLKREKRYEQYF
CDR3 DNA: TGTGCCAGCAGCTTGAAGCGGGAGAAACGGTACGAGCAGTACTTC

clone size: -
V gene: TRBV29-1
J gene: TRBJ2-2
D gene: TRBD1
CDR3 protein: CSVVTGTLNTGELFF
CDR3 DNA: TGCAGCGTTGTGACAGGGACCTTGAACACCGGGGAGCTGTTTTTT

clone size: -
V gene: TRBV4-1
J gene: TRBJ2-7
D gene: -
CDR3 protein: CASSQASQTREQYF
CDR3 DNA: TGCGCCAGCAGCCAAGCGAGCCAGACGAGGGAGCAGTACTTC

clone size: -
V gene: TRBV11-2
J gene: TRBJ1-5
D gene: -
CDR3 protein: CASSLDDSYYSNQPQHF
CDR3 DNA: TGTGCCAGCAGCTTAGACGACAGCTACTATAGCAATCAGCCCCAGCATTTT

clone size: -
V gene: TRBV2
J gene: TRBJ1-4
D gene: TRBD1
CDR3 protein: CASMEEGGGRANEKLFF
CDR3 DNA: TGTGCCAGCATGGAGGAAGGGGGCGGTAGAGCTAATGAAAAACTGTTTTTT

clone size: -
V gene: TRBV4-1
J gene: TRBJ2-7
D gene: -
CDR3 protein: CASSQLNAGNSYEQYF
CDR3 DNA: TGCGCCAGCAGCCAATTAAATGCGGGTAATTCCTACGAGCAGTACTTC

clone size: -
V gene: TRBV18
J gene: TRBJ1-1
D gene: TRBD1
CDR3 protein: CASSPGTGGEDTEAFF
CDR3 DNA: TGTGCCAGCTCACCCGGAACAGGGGGCGAGGACACTGAAGCTTTCTTT

clone size: -
V gene: TRBV4-1
J gene: TRBJ2-6
D gene: -
CDR3 protein: CASSQDWSSGANVLTF
CDR3 DNA: TGCGCCAGCAGCCAAGATTGGAGCTCTGGGGCCAACGTCCTGACTTTC

clone size: -
V gene: TRBV19
J gene: TRBJ1-5
D gene: -
CDR3 protein: CASRAVNQPQHF
CDR3 DNA: TGTGCCAGTAGGGCGGTGAATCAGCCCCAGCATTTT

clone size: -
V gene: TRBV6-1
J gene: TRBJ2-5
D gene: TRBD2
CDR3 protein: CASSEMAGGSPGETQYF
CDR3 DNA: TGTGCCAGCAGTGAAATGGCGGGGGGGTCACCCGGTGAGACCCAGTACTTC

clone size: -
V gene: TRBV7-3
J gene: TRBJ1-1
D gene: TRBD1
CDR3 protein: CASSLSGQGGTEAFF
CDR3 DNA: TGTGCCAGCAGCTTAAGTGGACAGGGAGGCACTGAAGCTTTCTTT

clone size: -
V gene: TRBV6-6
J gene: TRBJ2-3
D gene: -
CDR3 protein: CASFNWGDSSTDTQYF
CDR3 DNA: TGTGCCAGCTTTAACTGGGGGGACAGTAGCACAGATACGCAGTATTTT

clone size: -
V gene: TRBV5-6
J gene: TRBJ1-2
D gene: TRBD1
CDR3 protein: CASSFAGTGGSGYTF
CDR3 DNA: TGTGCCAGCAGCTTTGCCGGGACAGGGGGCTCTGGCTACACCTTC

clone size: -
V gene: TRBV2
J gene: TRBJ2-3
D gene: TRBD1
CDR3 protein: CASSTGTGRTDTQYF
CDR3 DNA: TGTGCCAGCAGTACCGGGACAGGGCGCACAGATACGCAGTATTTT

clone size: -
V gene: TRBV6-1
J gene: TRBJ1-1
D gene: TRBD1
CDR3 protein: CASSEDRDTEAFF
CDR3 DNA: TGTGCCAGCAGCGAAGACAGGGACACTGAAGCTTTCTTT

clone size: -
V gene: TRBV11-2
J gene: TRBJ2-3
D gene: -
CDR3 protein: CASSPRGLMQTTDTQYF
CDR3 DNA: TGTGCCAGCAGCCCTCGAGGCCTTATGCAGACCACAGATACGCAGTATTTT

clone size: once
V gene: TRBV5-4
J gene: TRBJ2-2
D gene: -
CDR3 protein: CASSETGQIANTGELFF
CDR3 DNA: TGTGCCAGCAGTGAAACCGGACAGATAGCGAACACCGGGGAGCTGTTTTTT

clone size: -
V gene: TRBV19
J gene: TRBJ2-2
D gene: TRBD2
CDR3 protein: CATRRPTSGKNTGELFF
CDR3 DNA: TGTGCCACGAGGAGGCCAACTAGCGGGAAGAACACCGGGGAGCTGTTTTTT

clone size: once
V gene: TRBV23-1
J gene: TRBJ2-1
D gene: -
CDR3 protein: CASSPVGSVNEQFF
CDR3 DNA: TGCGCCAGCAGTCCAGTTGGGAGCGTCAATGAGCAGTTCTTC

clone size: -
V gene: TRBV2
J gene: TRBJ2-2
D gene: -
CDR3 protein: CASSETDQNTGELFF
CDR3 DNA: TGTGCCAGCAGTGAAACAGATCAGAACACCGGGGAGCTGTTTTTT

clone size: -
V gene: TRBV19
J gene: TRBJ2-5
D gene: TRBD1
CDR3 protein: CASSRGQGGETQYF
CDR3 DNA: TGTGCCAGTAGTCGAGGACAGGGTGGGGAGACCCAGTACTTC

clone size: -
V gene: TRBV7-9
J gene: TRBJ1-1
D gene: -
CDR3 protein: CVSSFSVNTEAFF
CDR3 DNA: TGTGTCAGCAGCTTCTCGGTGAACACTGAAGCTTTCTTT

clone size: -
V gene: TRBV28
J gene: TRBJ1-1
D gene: -
CDR3 protein: CASRLFAGQLNTEAFF
CDR3 DNA: TGTGCCAGCAGGCTCTTTGCCGGACAATTGAACACTGAAGCTTTCTTT